These 10 T cell receptor beta chains were all obtained from the same sample, sequenced in a study of cytomegalovirus exposure and HLA in healthy donors (dated by TCRdb to the late 2010s). Libraries were prepared through the immunoSEQ multiplex PCR assay. In TCRdb, the immuneACCESS table is reduced to in-frame sequences with V and J assigned. These tables do not hold every clone; where another copy was compared, an unresolved V gene accounts for under half, and the others remain unexplained. This sample comprises 150,000 or so clones, 86% of them detected only once. Approximately 20% of the sample is held by the ten biggest clonotypes. Sequencing was done on a sample of PBMCs. These receptors were obtained from a man younger than 30 in good health and CMV-seropositive.

The chain combines TRBV6-6 with TRBJ2-3, with 11 positions matching TRBD1. V shed 2 bases, J shed 1 base, and the junction held 2 bases outside the gene matches. There are 16 residues in the CDR3. Germline V CDR1 and CDR2: MNHNY, SVGAGI (reference sequence). The DNA for the CDR3 is TGTGCCAGCAGTTACCGGGGACAGGGGGGCACAGATACGCAGTATTTT. Translating it yields CASSYRGQGGTDTQYF.

As concerns this clone: Additional DNA sequences in this sample encode the identical CDR3. The V and J genes are TRBV4-3 and TRBJ1-6; TRBD1 matches at 7 bases. The CDR3 is 15 amino acids. Germline CDR1 and CDR2: LGHNA and YSLEER. The trim removed 1 base at V and 7 bases at J, leaving 4 bases unmatched. The DNA of the CDR3 is TGCGCCAGCAGCCAAGGAGGGGGCAGGAATTCACCCCTCCACTTT. Translated, it gives CASSQGGGRNSPLHF.

The chain has TRBV11-3 and TRBJ2-2; 10 bases are a match to TRBD1. The V gene end was trimmed by 5 bases and the J gene end by 3 bases; junction bases not matched to a gene: 9. CDR3 length: 17 residues. CDR1 is SGHNT, CDR2 YENEEA, per germline. Here the CDR3 DNA reads TGTGCCAGCAGCGCTAGCCCGGGACAGGGGTACACCGGGGAGCTGTTTTTT. Translating it yields CASSASPGQGYTGELFF.

The chain carries TRBV6-1 and TRBJ2-7, with 12 bases that match TRBD2. Germline values: CDR1 MNHNS, CDR2 SASEGT. Losses at the gene ends were 10 bases for V and 7 bases for J; bases not matched to a gene: 11. This CDR3 spans 14 amino acids. CDR3 nucleotide sequence: TGTGCCATCATTAGGACTAGCGGGACTGGTGAGCAGTACTTC. Residues: CAIIRTSGTGEQYF.

This chain joins TRBV29-1 and TRBJ1-1, with a tentative D call TRBD1 (5 bases). The CDR3 extends over 12 amino acids. Germline lookup yields CDR1 SQVTM and CDR2 ANQGSEA. V lost 7 bases to trimming and J lost 4 bases, with 13 bases between them. The CDR3 loop reads CSAGGGSTEAFF. The CDR3 bases are TGCAGCGCCGGGGGGGGATCCACTGAAGCTTTCTTT.

The chain joins TRBV7-9 to TRBJ2-5; D might be TRBD1 (6 bases). The V end lost 6 bases, the J end lost 2 bases, and 13 bases lay between the germline ends. CDR1 and CDR2 from the germline V gene are SEHNR and FQNEAQ (reference sequence). The CDR3 spans 14 residues. CDR3 in amino acids: CASRMTGGQETQYF. CDR3 sequence (DNA): TGTGCCAGCAGGATGACAGGCGGACAAGAGACCCAGTACTTC.

The chain carries TRBV7-2 and TRBJ1-1; 8 bases align to TRBD1. The J segment lost 0 bases and the V segment lost 8 bases, leaving 5 bases of the junction unmatched. Germline assignment: CDR1 SGHTA and CDR2 FQGNSA. This CDR3 comprises 14 residues. The CDR3 nucleotides read TGTGCCAGCGGCAAACAGGGGGTGAACACTGAAGCTTTCTTT. Residues: CASGKQGVNTEAFF.

This clone was seen just once. This rearrangement joins TRBV7-2 to TRBJ2-7; 7 nucleotides line up with TRBD1. V lost 1 base, J lost 4 bases, and 10 bases stayed unmatched. CDR3 size: 16 residues. Germline loops: CDR1 SGHTA, CDR2 FQGNSA. The CDR3 nucleotides are TGTGCCAGCAGCTTAGAAGGGGGCGCCCGGCCTTACGAGCAGTACTTC. It codes for CASSLEGGARPYEQYF. Together with reference TRBV7-2 and TRBJ2-7, the CDR3 gives the full variable domain: GAGVSQSPSNKVTEKGKDVELRCDPISGHTALYWYRQSLGQGLEFLIYFQGNSAPDKSGLPSDRFSAERTGGSVSTLTIQRTQQEDSAVYLCASSLEGGARPYEQYFGPGTRLTVT.

The gene calls are TRBV2 and TRBJ2-1; 8 nucleotides match TRBD1. The length of the CDR3 is 16 residues. Germline V gene lookup returns CDR1 SNHLY and CDR2 FYNNEI. V was clipped by 5 bases and J by 2 bases; unmatched bases: 8. Here the CDR3 DNA reads TGTGCCAGCAGTCAGGGGGCAGGGACCCCCTACAATGAGCAGTTCTTC. Protein product: CASSQGAGTPYNEQFF.

The chain uses TRBV6-6 and TRBJ1-6; the D gene is possibly TRBD1 (5 bases). The germline V and J ends were trimmed by 0 bases and 13 bases, with 16 bases remaining between them. The CDR3 extends over 15 amino acids. In germline, CDR1 is MNHNY, CDR2 SVGAGI (reference sequence). CDR3 DNA: TGTGCCAGCAGTTACTCTCCAGGGCCTTCTAGGCCCCTCCACTTT. This gives the protein CASSYSPGPSRPLHF.